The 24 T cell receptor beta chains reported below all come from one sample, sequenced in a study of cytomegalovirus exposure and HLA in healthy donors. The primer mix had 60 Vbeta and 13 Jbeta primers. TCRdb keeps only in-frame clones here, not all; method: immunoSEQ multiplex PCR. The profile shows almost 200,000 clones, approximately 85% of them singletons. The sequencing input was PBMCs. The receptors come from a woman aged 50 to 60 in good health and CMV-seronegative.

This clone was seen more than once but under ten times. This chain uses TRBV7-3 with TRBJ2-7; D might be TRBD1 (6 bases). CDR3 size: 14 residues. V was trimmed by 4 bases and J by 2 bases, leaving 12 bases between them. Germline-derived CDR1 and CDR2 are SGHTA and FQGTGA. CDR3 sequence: CASSSTTGAYEQYF. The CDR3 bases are TGTGCCAGCAGCTCCACGACAGGAGCCTACGAGCAGTACTTC.

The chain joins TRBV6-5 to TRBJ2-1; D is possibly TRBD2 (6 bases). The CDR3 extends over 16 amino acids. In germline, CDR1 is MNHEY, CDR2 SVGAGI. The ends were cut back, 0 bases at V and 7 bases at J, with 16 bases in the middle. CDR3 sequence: CASSYSGAEGGNEQFF. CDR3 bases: TGTGCCAGCAGTTACTCGGGAGCGGAGGGTGGGAATGAGCAGTTCTTC.

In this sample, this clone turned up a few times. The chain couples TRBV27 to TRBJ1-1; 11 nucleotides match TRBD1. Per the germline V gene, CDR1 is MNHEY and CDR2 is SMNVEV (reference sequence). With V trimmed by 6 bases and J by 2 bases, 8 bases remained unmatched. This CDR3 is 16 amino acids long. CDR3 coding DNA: TGTGCCAGCAGAGGGACAGGGGGACGGGCCAACACTGAAGCTTTCTTT. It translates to CASRGTGGRANTEAFF.

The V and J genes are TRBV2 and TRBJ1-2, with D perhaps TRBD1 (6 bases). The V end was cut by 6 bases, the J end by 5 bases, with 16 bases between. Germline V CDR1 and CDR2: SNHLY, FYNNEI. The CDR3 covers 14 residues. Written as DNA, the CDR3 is TGTGCCAGCAGAGAGGTTGGGGGCACATATGGCTACACCTTC. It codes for CASREVGGTYGYTF.

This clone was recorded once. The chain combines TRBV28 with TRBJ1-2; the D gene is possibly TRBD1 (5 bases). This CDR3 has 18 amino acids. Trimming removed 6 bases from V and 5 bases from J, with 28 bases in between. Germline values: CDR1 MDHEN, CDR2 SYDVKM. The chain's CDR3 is CASSLKSTVGLYLYGYTF. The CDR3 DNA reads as TGTGCCAGCAGCCTTAAATCGACAGTGGGTTTATATTTGTATGGCTACACCTTC.

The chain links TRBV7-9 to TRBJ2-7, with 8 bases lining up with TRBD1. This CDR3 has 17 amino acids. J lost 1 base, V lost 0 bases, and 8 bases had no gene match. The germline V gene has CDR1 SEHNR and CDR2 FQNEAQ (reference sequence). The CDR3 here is CASSLAALQGGSYEQYF. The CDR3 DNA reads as TGTGCCAGCAGCTTAGCCGCTTTACAGGGGGGTTCCTACGAGCAGTACTTC. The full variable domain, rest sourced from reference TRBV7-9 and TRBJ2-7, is DTGVSQNPRHKITKRGQNVTFRCDPISEHNRLYWYRQTLGQGPEFLTYFQNEAQLEKSRLLSDRFSAERPKGSFSTLEIQRTEQGDSAMYLCASSLAALQGGSYEQYFGPGTRLTVT.

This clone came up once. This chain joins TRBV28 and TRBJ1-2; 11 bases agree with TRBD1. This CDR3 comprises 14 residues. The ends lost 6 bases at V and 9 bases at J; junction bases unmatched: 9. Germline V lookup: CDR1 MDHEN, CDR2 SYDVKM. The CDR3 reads CASRNGGQGVSYTF. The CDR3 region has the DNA TGTGCCAGCAGAAATGGGGGACAGGGGGTTAGCTACACCTTC.

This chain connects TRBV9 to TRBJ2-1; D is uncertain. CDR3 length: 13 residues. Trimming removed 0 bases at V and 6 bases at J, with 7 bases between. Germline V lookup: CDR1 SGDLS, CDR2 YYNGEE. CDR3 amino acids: CASSVEASNEQFF. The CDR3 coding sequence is TGTGCCAGCAGCGTAGAAGCCTCCAATGAGCAGTTCTTC.

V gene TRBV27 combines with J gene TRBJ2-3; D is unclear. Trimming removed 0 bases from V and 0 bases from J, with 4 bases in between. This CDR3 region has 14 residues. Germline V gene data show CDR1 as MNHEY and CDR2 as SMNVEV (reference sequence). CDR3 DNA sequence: TGTGCCAGCAGTTTATCTCGGAGCACAGATACGCAGTATTTT. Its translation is CASSLSRSTDTQYF.

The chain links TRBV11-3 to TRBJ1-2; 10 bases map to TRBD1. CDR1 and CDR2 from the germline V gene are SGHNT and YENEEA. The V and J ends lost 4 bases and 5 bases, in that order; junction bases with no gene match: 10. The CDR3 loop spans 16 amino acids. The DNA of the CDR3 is TGTGCCAGCAGCTCACCAGGACAGGGGGTGGCGTATGGCTACACCTTC. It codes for CASSSPGQGVAYGYTF.

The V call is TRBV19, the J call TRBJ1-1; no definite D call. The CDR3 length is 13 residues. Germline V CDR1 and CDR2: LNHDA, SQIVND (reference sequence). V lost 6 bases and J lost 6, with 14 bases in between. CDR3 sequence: CASRRGAGAEAFF. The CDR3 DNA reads TGTGCCAGTAGACGGGGAGCGGGCGCTGAAGCTTTCTTT.

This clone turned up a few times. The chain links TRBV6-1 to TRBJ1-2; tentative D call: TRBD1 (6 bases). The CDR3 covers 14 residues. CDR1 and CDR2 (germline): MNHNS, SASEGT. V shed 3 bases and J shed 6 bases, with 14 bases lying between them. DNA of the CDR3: TGTGCCAGCAGTGATTGGGGGCTACCTCATGGCTACACCTTC. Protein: CASSDWGLPHGYTF.

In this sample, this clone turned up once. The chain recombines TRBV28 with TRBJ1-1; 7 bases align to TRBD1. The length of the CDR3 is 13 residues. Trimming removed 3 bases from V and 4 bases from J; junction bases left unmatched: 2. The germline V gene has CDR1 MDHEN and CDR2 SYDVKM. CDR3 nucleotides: TGTGCCAGCAGTTTGGCAGGGGGCACTGAAGCTTTCTTT. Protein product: CASSLAGGTEAFF.

The CDR3 protein is CASSSQGAWNSPLHF. In DNA, the CDR3 is TGCGCCAGCAGCTCACAGGGGGCTTGGAATTCACCCCTCCACTTT. This chain links TRBV5-1 with TRBJ1-6; 9 nucleotides agree with TRBD1. The V gene end was trimmed by 3 bases and the J gene end by 7 bases; junction bases not matched to a gene: 5. CDR3 length: 15 residues. The germline CDR1 and CDR2 sequences are SGHRS and YFSETQ.

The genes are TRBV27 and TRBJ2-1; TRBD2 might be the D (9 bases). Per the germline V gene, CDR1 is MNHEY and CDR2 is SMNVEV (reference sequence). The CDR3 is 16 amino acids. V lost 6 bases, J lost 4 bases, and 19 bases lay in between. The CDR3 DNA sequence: TGTGCCAGCAGCAGGGGGCGCGGGAGGGGATACAATGAGCAGTTCTTC. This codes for CASSRGRGRGYNEQFF.

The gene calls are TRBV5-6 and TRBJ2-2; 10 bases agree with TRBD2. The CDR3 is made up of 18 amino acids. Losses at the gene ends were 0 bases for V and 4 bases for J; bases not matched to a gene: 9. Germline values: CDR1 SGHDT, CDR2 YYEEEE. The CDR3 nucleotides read TGTGCCAGCAGCTTGGTAGGCGGACTAGCGGTAACCACCGGGGAGCTGTTTTTT. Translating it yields CASSLVGGLAVTTGELFF.

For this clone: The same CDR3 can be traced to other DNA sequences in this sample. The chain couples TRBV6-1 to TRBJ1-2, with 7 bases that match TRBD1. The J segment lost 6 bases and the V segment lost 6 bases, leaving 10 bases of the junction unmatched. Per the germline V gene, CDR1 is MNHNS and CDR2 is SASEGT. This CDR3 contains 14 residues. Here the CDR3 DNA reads TGTGCCAGCAGGCGAACAGGGGTTAGTGATGGCTACACCTTC. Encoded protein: CASRRTGVSDGYTF.

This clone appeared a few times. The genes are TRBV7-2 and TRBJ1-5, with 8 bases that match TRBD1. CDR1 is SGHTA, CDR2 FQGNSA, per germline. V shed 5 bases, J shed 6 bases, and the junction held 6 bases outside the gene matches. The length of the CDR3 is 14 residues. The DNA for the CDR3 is TGTGCCAGCAGCGCCCGACAGGGGTCTCAGCCCCAGCATTTT. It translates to CASSARQGSQPQHF.

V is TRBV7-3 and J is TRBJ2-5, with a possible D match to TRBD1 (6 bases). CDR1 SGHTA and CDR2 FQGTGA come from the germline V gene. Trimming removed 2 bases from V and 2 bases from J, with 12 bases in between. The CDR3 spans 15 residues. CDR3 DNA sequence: TGTGCCAGCAGCTTAGGGGGCAGCCTACAAGAGACCCAGTACTTC. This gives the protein CASSLGGSLQETQYF.

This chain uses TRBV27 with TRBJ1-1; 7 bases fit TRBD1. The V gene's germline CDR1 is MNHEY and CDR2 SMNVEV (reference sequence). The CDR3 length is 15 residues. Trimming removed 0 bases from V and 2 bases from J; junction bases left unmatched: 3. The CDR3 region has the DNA TGTGCCAGCAGTTTATCGACAGGGCAAAACACTGAAGCTTTCTTT. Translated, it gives CASSLSTGQNTEAFF.

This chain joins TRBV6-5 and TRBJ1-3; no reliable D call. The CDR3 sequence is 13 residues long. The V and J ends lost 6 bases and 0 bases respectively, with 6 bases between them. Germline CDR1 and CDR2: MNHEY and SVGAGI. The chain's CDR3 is CASSQLSGNTIYF. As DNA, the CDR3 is TGTGCCAGCAGCCAACTCTCTGGAAACACCATATATTTT.

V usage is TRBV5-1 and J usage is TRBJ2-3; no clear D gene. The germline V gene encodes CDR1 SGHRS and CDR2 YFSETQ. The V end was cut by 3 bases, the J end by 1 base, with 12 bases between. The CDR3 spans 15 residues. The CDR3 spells CASSSLVPGTDTQYF. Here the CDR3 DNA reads TGCGCCAGCAGCTCATTGGTCCCGGGCACAGATACGCAGTATTTT. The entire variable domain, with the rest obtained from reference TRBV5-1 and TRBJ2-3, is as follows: KAGVTQTPRYLIKTRGQQVTLSCSPISGHRSVSWYQQTPGQGLQFLFEYFSETQRNKGNFPGRFSGRQFSNSRSEMNVSTLELGDSALYLCASSSLVPGTDTQYFGPGTRLTVL.

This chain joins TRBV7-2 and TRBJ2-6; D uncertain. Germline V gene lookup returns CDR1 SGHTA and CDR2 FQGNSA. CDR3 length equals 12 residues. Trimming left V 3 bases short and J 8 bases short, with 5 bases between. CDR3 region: CASSLSTNVLTF. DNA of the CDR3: TGTGCCAGCAGCTTGAGTACCAACGTCCTGACTTTC.

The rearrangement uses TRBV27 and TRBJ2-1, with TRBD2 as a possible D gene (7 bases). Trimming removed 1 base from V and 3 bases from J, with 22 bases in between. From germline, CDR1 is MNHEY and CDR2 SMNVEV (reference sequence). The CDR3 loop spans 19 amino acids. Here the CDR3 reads CASSLFAVAGEGDYNEQFF. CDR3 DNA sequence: TGTGCCAGCAGTTTATTCGCCGTTGCGGGAGAGGGGGACTACAATGAGCAGTTCTTC.